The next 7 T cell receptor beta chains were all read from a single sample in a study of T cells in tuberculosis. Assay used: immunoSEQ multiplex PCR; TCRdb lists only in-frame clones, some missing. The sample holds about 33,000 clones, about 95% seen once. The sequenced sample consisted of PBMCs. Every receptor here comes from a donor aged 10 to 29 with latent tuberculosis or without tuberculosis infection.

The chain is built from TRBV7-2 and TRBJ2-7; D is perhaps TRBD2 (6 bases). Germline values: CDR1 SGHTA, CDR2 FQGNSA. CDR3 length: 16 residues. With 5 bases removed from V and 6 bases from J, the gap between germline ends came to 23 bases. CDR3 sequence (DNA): TGTGCCAGCAGCGGCCGGTGGGGGGACTCGGTTCGCGAGCAGTACTTC. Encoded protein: CASSGRWGDSVREQYF.

This CDR3 reads CASSLAGGPVYEQYF. For the CDR3, the DNA is TGTGCCAGCAGCTTAGCGGGGGGGCCTGTCTACGAGCAGTACTTC. The rearrangement joins TRBV11-2 to TRBJ2-7; the match to TRBD2 covers 8 bases. Germline assignment: CDR1 SGHAT and CDR2 FQNNGV. The CDR3 loop spans 15 amino acids. The V segment lost 1 base and the J segment 3 bases; nucleotides outside the gene matches: 5. The complete variable domain, with remaining parts taken from reference TRBV11-2 and TRBJ2-7, reads EAGVAQSPRYKIIEKRQSVAFWCNPISGHATLYWYQQILGQGPKLLIQFQNNGVVDDSQLPKDRFSAERLKGVDSTLKIQPAKLEDSAVYLCASSLAGGPVYEQYFGPGTRLTVT.

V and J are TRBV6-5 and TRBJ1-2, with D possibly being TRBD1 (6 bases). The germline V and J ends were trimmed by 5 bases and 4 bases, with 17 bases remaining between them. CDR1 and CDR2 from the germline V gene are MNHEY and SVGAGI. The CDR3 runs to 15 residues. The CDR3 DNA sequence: TGTGCCAGCAGTCGTACAGGGAGGGGTACCTATGGCTACACCTTC. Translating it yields CASSRTGRGTYGYTF.

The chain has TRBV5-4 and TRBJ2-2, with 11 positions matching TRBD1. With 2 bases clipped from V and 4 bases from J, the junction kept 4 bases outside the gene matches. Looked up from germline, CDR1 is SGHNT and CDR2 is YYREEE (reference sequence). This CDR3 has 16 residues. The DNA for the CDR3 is TGTGCCAGCAGCTTCGGGACAGGGGGGATCACCGGGGAGCTGTTTTTT. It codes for CASSFGTGGITGELFF.

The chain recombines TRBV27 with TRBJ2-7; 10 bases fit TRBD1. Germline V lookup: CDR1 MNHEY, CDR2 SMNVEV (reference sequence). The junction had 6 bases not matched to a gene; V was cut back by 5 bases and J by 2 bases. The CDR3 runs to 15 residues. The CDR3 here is CASSKGTGVPYEQYF. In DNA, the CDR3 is TGTGCCAGCAGTAAGGGGACAGGGGTCCCCTACGAGCAGTACTTC.

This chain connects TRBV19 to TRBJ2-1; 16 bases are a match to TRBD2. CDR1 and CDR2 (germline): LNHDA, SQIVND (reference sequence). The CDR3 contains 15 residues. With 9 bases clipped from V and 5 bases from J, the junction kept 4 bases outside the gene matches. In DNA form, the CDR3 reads TGTGCCAGCAAGGGACTAGCGGGGGGGCACAATGAGCAGTTCTTC. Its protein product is CASKGLAGGHNEQFF.

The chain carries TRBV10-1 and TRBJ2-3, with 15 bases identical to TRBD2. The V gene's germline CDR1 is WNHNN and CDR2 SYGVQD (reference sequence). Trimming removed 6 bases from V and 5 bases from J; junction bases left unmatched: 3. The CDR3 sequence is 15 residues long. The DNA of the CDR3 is TGCGCCAGCAGCGGACTAGCGGGGGGGAGAGATACGCAGTATTTT. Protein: CASSGLAGGRDTQYF.